This is a list of T cell receptor beta chains from one sample in a study of blood T cell repertoires in COVID-19. Measured with immunoSEQ multiplex PCR; TCRdb has only the in-frame clones, and not every one. The repertoire holds 250,000 to 300,000 clones, with more than 70% as singletons. Sequencing was performed on peripheral blood. These receptors came from a woman aged 25 to 39 with COVID-19, enrolled during active disease. CDR3s include the opening cysteine and the closing phenylalanine or tryptophan. The D gene is left open where the match is weak. Only some rows state a clone size, as once, few, many or a class for expanded clones.

clone_size j_call d_call v_call cdr3_aa cdr3_nt
. TRBJ2-3 TRBD2 TRBV2 CASSERLAGGRSTDTQYF TGTGCCAGCAGTGAAAGACTAGCGGGAGGGAGGAGCACAGATACGCAGTATTTT
. TRBJ1-1 . TRBV2 CASSARGFRMNTEAFF TGTGCCAGCAGTGCACGGGGGTTCCGGATGAACACTGAAGCTTTCTTT
. TRBJ2-7 . TRBV9 CASSPRIGSDEQYF TGTGCCAGCAGCCCGCGAATCGGGTCGGACGAGCAGTACTTC
. TRBJ2-1 TRBD2 TRBV5-8 CASSLRTSGMNEQFF TGTGCCAGCAGCTTGCGGACTAGCGGGATGAATGAGCAGTTCTTC
. TRBJ2-4 TRBD2 TRBV3-1/TRBV3-2 CASSNIAGKNIQYF TGTGCCAGCAGCAATATAGCGGGCAAAAACATTCAGTACTTC
. TRBJ1-1 . TRBV27 CASSAGNTEAFF TGTGCCAGCAGTGCCGGGAACACTGAAGCTTTCTTT
many TRBJ2-2 . TRBV6-4 CASSSGNTGELFF TGTGCCAGCAGTAGCGGGAACACCGGGGAGCTGTTTTTT
once TRBJ1-2 . TRBV3-1/TRBV3-2 CASSLTGNPLYGYTF TGTGCCAGCAGCCTCACAGGGAATCCCCTCTATGGCTACACCTTC
once TRBJ2-7 TRBD1 TRBV10-3 CAISETGTGVPEQYF TGTGCCATCAGTGAGACCGGGACAGGGGTACCCGAGCAGTACTTC
. TRBJ2-7 . TRBV30 CAWSGVAVYEQYF TGTGCCTGGAGTGGAGTCGCCGTTTACGAGCAGTACTTC
. TRBJ2-7 . TRBV27 CASRPNLAARYEQYF TGTGCCAGCAGGCCAAATTTAGCGGCCAGATACGAGCAGTACTTC
. TRBJ2-3 TRBD2 TRBV5-5 CASSATSGSTDTQYF TGTGCCAGCAGCGCCACTAGCGGGAGTACAGATACGCAGTATTTT
. TRBJ1-1 TRBD1 TRBV28 CASSTGVTEAFF TGTGCCAGCAGCACAGGGGTCACTGAAGCTTTCTTT
. TRBJ1-1 . TRBV18 CASSPPIGQNTEAFF TGTGCCAGCTCACCCCCGATAGGACAGAACACTGAAGCTTTCTTT
. TRBJ2-5 TRBD1 TRBV3-1/TRBV3-2 CASSQGQGDAETQYF TGTGCCAGCAGCCAAGGACAGGGGGATGCGGAGACCCAGTACTTC
. TRBJ2-1 . TRBV10-2 CASSERRQHRGYNEQFF TGCGCCAGCAGTGAGAGGAGACAGCATAGAGGCTACAATGAGCAGTTCTTC